Following are 10 T cell receptor beta chains from one sample sequenced in a study of spatial heterogeneity in lung cancer. MiXCR, run by TCRdb on the 5' RACE reads, gives a single entry per CDR3 protein. In the table there are about 1,900 distinct CDR3 sequences, 7.8% of which are singletons. Noted time point: sample taken at primary tumor resection. Frozen PBMC, nontumor lung or tumor provided whole RNA, which was sequenced unsorted. The sample here was normal lung tissue next to the tumor, taken at surgery. These receptors were taken from a male donor with early-stage non-small cell lung cancer.

This clonotype has ten or more counts. The rearrangement joins TRBV12-3 or TRBV12-4 to TRBJ1-2; no firm D call. The V end was cut by 2 bases, the J end by 8 bases, with 18 bases between. The CDR3 has 15 amino acids. CDR3 residues: CASSLLAAPVRGYTF. As DNA, the CDR3 is TGTGCCAGCAGTTTACTTGCGGCCCCAGTGAGGGGCTACACCTTC.

This clonotype is categorized as medium-sized. This chain uses TRBV6-1 with TRBJ2-1; no clear D gene. The length of the CDR3 is 13 residues. Trimming took off 2 bases at V and 10 bases at J, with 12 bases between the two ends. The germline V gene has CDR1 MNHNS and CDR2 SASEGT. CDR3 nucleotide sequence: TGTGCCAGCAGTGAATTGTACCTGGGGGAGCAGTTCTTC. Translation gives CASSELYLGEQFF.

This clonotype occurred many times. The V and J genes are TRBV7-9 and TRBJ2-7; D unresolved. CDR1 is SEHNR, CDR2 FQNEAQ, per germline (reference sequence). The CDR3 length is 11 residues. Trimming took off 8 bases at V and 4 bases at J, with 9 bases between the two ends. CDR3 protein: CASVGLYEQYF. The CDR3 DNA reads TGTGCCAGCGTCGGCCTTTACGAGCAGTACTTC.

The table lists this clonotype with a few counts. The V call is TRBV20-1, the J call TRBJ2-3, with TRBD2 matching over 7 bases. The junction had 25 bases not matched to a gene; V was cut back by 8 bases and J by 2 bases. CDR3 length: 19 residues. Germline V gene data show CDR1 as DFQATT and CDR2 as SNEGSKA (reference sequence). This chain's CDR3 is CSSHTVLDRSGGYTDTQYF. Here the CDR3 DNA reads TGCAGTTCACATACCGTGCTAGATCGGTCCGGGGGGTACACAGATACGCAGTATTTT.

In its sample, this clonotype was seen many times. V is TRBV13 and J is TRBJ2-1; D is ambiguous. There are 13 residues in the CDR3. Germline CDR1 PRHDT, CDR2 FYEKMQ (reference sequence). With 5 bases removed from V and 7 bases from J, the gap between germline ends came to 12 bases. The CDR3 coding sequence is TGTGCCAGCAGCCCGCCAGCGATTAATGAGCAGTTCTTC. Encoded protein: CASSPPAINEQFF. The full variable domain, its missing parts supplied by reference TRBV13 and TRBJ2-1, is AAGVIQSPRHLIKEKRETATLKCYPIPRHDTVYWYQQGPGQDPQFLISFYEKMQSDKGSIPDRFSAQQFSDYHSELNMSSLELGDSALYFCASSPPAINEQFFGPGTRLTVL.

By sample fraction, this clonotype is medium-sized. The chain links TRBV6-5 to TRBJ1-2, with D hard to call. Germline V CDR1 and CDR2: MNHEY, SVGAGI. Trimming cost V 0 bases and J 4 bases, with 12 bases left between them. The CDR3 runs 15 residues. The CDR3 DNA reads TGTGCCAGCAGTTACTCGCTCCGTTCGAGCTATGGCTACACCTTC. This codes for CASSYSLRSSYGYTF.

This clonotype appeared a few times. It is likely a read error, because the conserved phenylalanine at the end of the CDR3 is missing. Because the CDR3's place on the DNA is in doubt, the DNA is left out and the CDR3 is given as listed by TCRdb. CDR3 residues: CASSQGSNTGRDPVV. This chain connects TRBV3-1 to TRBJ2-3; TRBD1 was called by the table and not checked on the DNA. The CDR3 spans 15 residues, counting both ends. Per the germline V gene, CDR1 is LGHDT and CDR2 is YNNKEL (reference sequence).

This clonotype is classed as large. The chain recombines TRBV5-1 with TRBJ2-1; possible D gene TRBD1, 6 bases. The germline V gene has CDR1 SGHRS and CDR2 YFSETQ. With 2 bases removed from V and 4 bases from J, the gap between germline ends came to 13 bases. The CDR3 length is 15 residues. The CDR3 loop reads CASSLEVQGYNEQFF. The CDR3 nucleotides are TGCGCCAGCAGCTTAGAAGTTCAGGGGTACAATGAGCAGTTCTTC.

This clonotype occurred a few times. The chain recombines TRBV4-1 with TRBJ2-7; 7 bases line up with TRBD1. This CDR3 region has 16 residues. Losses at the gene ends were 0 bases for V and 3 bases for J; bases not matched to a gene: 8. Germline CDR1 MGHRA, CDR2 YSYEKL. The CDR3 sequence is CASSQEGWDRDYEQYF. The CDR3 coding sequence is TGCGCCAGCAGCCAAGAAGGTTGGGACAGAGACTACGAGCAGTACTTC.

In its sample, this clonotype was seen many times. J is TRBJ2-5 and V is TRBV2; the D gene is possibly TRBD1 (7 bases). The CDR3 spans 15 residues. Trimming took off 6 bases at V and 7 bases at J, with 21 bases between the two ends. In germline, CDR1 is SNHLY, CDR2 FYNNEI. Here the CDR3 reads CASSPTGAGAGTQYF. The CDR3 DNA reads TGTGCCAGCAGCCCCACAGGGGCCGGAGCGGGGACCCAGTACTTC. The complete variable domain, with remaining parts taken from reference TRBV2 and TRBJ2-5, reads EPEVTQTPSHQVTQMGQEVILRCVPISNHLYFYWYRQILGQKVEFLVSFYNNEISEKSEIFDDQFSVERPDGSNFTLKIRSTKLEDSAMYFCASSPTGAGAGTQYFGPGTRLLVL.